This T cell receptor beta chain comes out of a study of T cell responses to AZD1222 COVID-19 vaccine. Study observations and caveats: Regions 160-218 and 743-854 dominated among vaccine-associated CD4 TCRs spanning spike. Donors were largely white British and mainly female; clonal diversity was possibly underestimated.

Produced via immunoSEQ multiplex PCR; TCRdb's table is partial and in-frame only. The sample carries approximately 120,000 clones, 80% to 90% recorded once. On this clone itself: Its matching antigen is unknown.

Sample: peripheral blood, taken 28 days after the second AZD1222 dose. This TCR derives from an adult who received the AZD1222 COVID-19 vaccine.

The CDR3 DNA reads as TGTGCCAGCAGTGAATCTTGGGGGGTCGAGGCTTTCTTT. It translates to CASSESWGVEAFF. The chain carries TRBV2 and TRBJ1-1, with D possibly TRBD1 on 5 matching bases. The CDR3 runs to 13 residues. Germline CDR1 is SNHLY and CDR2 is FYNNEI. Trimming removed 2 bases from V and 11 bases from J, with 15 bases in between.